A selection of T cell receptor beta chains follows, all from one sample in a study of shared clonotypes between healthy human individuals. Data came from immunoSEQ multiplex PCR; TCRdb stores just in-frame clones and leaves some out. Here the sample spans approximately 720,000 clones, roughly 78% being singletons. The material sequenced was memory CD4+ T cells sorted from blood. Source of these receptors: a woman aged 30 to 39 in good health. CDR3s leave out the opening cysteine and the closing phenylalanine or tryptophan.

>TRBV5-1
ASSWWGAEAPDTQY
>TRBV10-1
ASSESEQGGGETQY
>TRBV11-3
ASSLGFRDTQY
>TRBV5-1
ASSKLGETEAF
>TRBV5-1
ASSLGGQNTDTQY
>TRBV28
ASSSPGRGAGQPQH
>TRBV25-1
ASSVRGGVETDEQF
>TRBV2
AERTGGFGYT
>TRBV6-5
ASSYSQGRYGYT
>TRBV6-1
ASSERSGGGNGYT
>TRBV25-1
ASSEYRGQTMNTEAF
>TRBV7-9
ASSPSGSGHNEQF
>TRBV6-6
ASRPRQGRETQY
>TRBV2
ASSPGQGYHEQY
>TRBV4-1
ASSQDGIRGYGYT
>TRBV21-1
ASSRNT
>TRBV4-1
ASSDPVRTGGKDTQY
>TRBV11-1
ASSSKLGVSYEQY
>TRBV18
ASSPLGVQETQY
>TRBV19
ATRGQPNTGELF
>TRBV5-4
ASSLAAGAYPNYGYT
>TRBV4-1
ASSQQLASNEQF
>TRBV5-5
ASRAAGGSGELF
>TRBV28
ASTPNRGYEQY
>TRBV27
ASSLRSPREGTREQY
>TRBV5-5
ASSVTSGLYEQY
>TRBV27
ASSFASGRSEQY
>TRBV7-2
ASSLNAGEHYGYT
>TRBV6-1
ASNGQGVRTGELF
>TRBV30
AWNRLAGVEQF
>TRBV5-1
ASRRPAGSSTDTQY
>TRBV18
ASSPSYPDTQY
>TRBV2
ASSEDRVSQPQH
>TRBV7-2
ASSRGSSSYEQY
>TRBV7-2
ASSLKSSTTGELF
>TRBV4-1
ASSVLANTYEQY